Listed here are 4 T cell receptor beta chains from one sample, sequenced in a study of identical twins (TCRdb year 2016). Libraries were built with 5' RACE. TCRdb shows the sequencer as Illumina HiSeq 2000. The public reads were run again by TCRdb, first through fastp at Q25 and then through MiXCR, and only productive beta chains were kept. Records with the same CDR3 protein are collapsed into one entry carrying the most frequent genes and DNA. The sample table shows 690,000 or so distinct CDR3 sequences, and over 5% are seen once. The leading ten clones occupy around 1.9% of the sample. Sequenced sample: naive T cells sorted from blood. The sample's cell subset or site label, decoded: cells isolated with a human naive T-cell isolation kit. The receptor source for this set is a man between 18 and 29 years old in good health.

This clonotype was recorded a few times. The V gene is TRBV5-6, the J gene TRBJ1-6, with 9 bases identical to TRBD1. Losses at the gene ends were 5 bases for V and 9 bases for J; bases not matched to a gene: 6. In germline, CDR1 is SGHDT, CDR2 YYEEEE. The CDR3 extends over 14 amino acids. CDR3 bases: TGTGCCAGCAGTTATCCGGGACAGGGTTCACCCCTCCACTTT. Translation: CASSYPGQGSPLHF.

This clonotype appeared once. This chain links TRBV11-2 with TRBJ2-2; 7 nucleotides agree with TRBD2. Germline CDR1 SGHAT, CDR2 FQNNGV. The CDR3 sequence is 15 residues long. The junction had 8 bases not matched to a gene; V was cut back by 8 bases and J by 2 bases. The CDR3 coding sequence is TGTGCCAGCGGGAGGGACCCCGTAAACACCGGGGAGCTGTTTTTT. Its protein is CASGRDPVNTGELFF.

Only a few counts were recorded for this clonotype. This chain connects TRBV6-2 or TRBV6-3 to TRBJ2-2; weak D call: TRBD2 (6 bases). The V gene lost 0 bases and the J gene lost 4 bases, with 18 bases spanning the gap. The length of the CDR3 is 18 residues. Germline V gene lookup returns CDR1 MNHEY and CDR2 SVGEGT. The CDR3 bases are TGTGCCAGCAGTTACTCTCGTCGGAGTAGCGGCAGCACCGGGGAGCTGTTTTTT. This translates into CASSYSRRSSGSTGELFF.

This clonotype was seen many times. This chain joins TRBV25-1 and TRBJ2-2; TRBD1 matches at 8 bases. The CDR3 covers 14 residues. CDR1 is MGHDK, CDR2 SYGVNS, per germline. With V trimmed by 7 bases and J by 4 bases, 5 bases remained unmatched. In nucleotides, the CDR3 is TGTGCCAGCAAGGGGACAGGACCCACCGGGGAGCTGTTTTTT. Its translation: CASKGTGPTGELFF.